This T cell receptor beta chain was profiled in a study of control samples from healthy donors and cancer patients. The method was immunoSEQ multiplex PCR; TCRdb's version includes in-frame clones alone and lacks a portion of them. Of some 100,000 clones in the sample, 90% were seen once. The sequence was collected from a human donor in good health. The donor label of this sample is uncertain. The sequenced sample was blood.

CDR3 protein: CASRQSQGAYYGYTF. In DNA form, the CDR3 reads TGTGCCAGCAGGCAATCACAGGGGGCGTACTATGGCTACACCTTC. This chain uses TRBV7-9 with TRBJ1-2, with TRBD1 matching 9 bases. The CDR3 runs to 15 residues. After removal of 6 bases from V and 3 bases from J, the junction contained 8 bases not matched to a gene. Germline V gene lookup returns CDR1 SEHNR and CDR2 FQNEAQ (reference sequence).